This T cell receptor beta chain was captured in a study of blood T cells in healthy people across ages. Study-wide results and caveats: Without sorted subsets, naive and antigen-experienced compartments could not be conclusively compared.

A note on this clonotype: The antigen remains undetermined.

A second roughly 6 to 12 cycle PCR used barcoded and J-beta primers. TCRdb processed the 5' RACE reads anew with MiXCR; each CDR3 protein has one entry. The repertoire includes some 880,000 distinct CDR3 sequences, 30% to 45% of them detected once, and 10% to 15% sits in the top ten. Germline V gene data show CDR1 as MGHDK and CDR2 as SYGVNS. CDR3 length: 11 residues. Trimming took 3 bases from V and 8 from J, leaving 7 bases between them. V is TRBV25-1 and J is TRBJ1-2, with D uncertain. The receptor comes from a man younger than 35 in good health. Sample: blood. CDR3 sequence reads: CASSDSWGYTF. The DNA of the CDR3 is TGTGCCAGCAGTGATTCTTGGGGCTACACCTTC.